The subject of this entry is one T cell receptor beta chain. Antigen unknown. This sample was taken from a study of cytomegalovirus exposure and HLA in healthy donors. The CDR3 has 11 residues. CDR1 and CDR2 from the germline V gene are MGHDK and SYGVNS. V shed 6 bases and J shed 7 bases, with 6 bases lying between them. Whole-study results and caveats: Sequencing had likely introduced a cluster of highly shared sequence variants as an artifact. Accurate HLA-A and HLA-B prediction from TCR beta sequences was reported for most subjects.

The primer mix had 60 Vbeta and 13 Jbeta primers. Profiling relied on immunoSEQ multiplex PCR, and the TCRdb table lists in-frame clones only, not all of them. The data hold 99,000 or so clones, with less than 80% observed a single time. The sequencing input was PBMCs. The chain is built from TRBV25-1 and TRBJ2-2, with a possible D match to TRBD2 (5 bases). The receptor's source is a man aged 25-45 years in good health and CMV-seronegative. For the CDR3, the DNA is TGTGCCAGCAGGGACTTCGGGGAGCTGTTTTTT. Encoded protein: CASRDFGELFF.